This passage covers 17 T cell receptor beta chains from one sample sequenced in a study of early T cells in non-severe SARS-CoV-2 infection. TCRdb itself ran the 5' RACE reads through MiXCR, one entry per CDR3 protein. The profile shows some 40,000 distinct CDR3 sequences, roughly 5% of them singletons. The material was whole blood, obtained at baseline. Receptor source: an adult who was a healthcare worker with PCR-confirmed SARS-CoV-2 infection or an uninfected control (not recorded which).

This clonotype was seen at least ten times. This chain joins TRBV6-5 and TRBJ1-6; D possibly corresponds to TRBD1 (5 bases). V lost 6 bases, J lost 9 bases, and 15 bases lay in between. This CDR3 region has 14 residues. Per germline, CDR1 MNHEY and CDR2 SVGAGI. CDR3 in amino acids: CASRGGTGGSPLHF. The CDR3 nucleotides read TGTGCCAGCAGAGGCGGCACTGGGGGTTCACCCCTCCACTTT.

This clonotype was detected ten times or more. This chain links TRBV20-1 with TRBJ1-2, with 7 bases lining up with TRBD1. Germline V lookup: CDR1 DFQATT, CDR2 SNEGSKA (reference sequence). V trimming: 5 bases; J trimming: 1 base; junction bases outside the gene matches: 4. This CDR3 is 13 amino acids long. CDR3 amino acids: CSARDSLNYGYTF. Written as DNA, the CDR3 is TGCAGTGCTCGGGACAGTCTTAACTATGGCTACACCTTC.

This clonotype appeared many times. The rearrangement uses TRBV20-1 and TRBJ1-1, with 9 bases identical to TRBD1. This CDR3 is 14 amino acids long. Germline V lookup: CDR1 DFQATT, CDR2 SNEGSKA (reference sequence). Germline trimming cut 6 bases from V and 5 bases from J; bases unmatched to any gene: 10. The chain's CDR3 is CSAIQGARGTEAFF. DNA for the CDR3: TGCAGTGCGATACAGGGGGCGCGAGGGACTGAAGCTTTCTTT.

This clonotype is labeled medium-sized. The chain uses TRBV6-5 and TRBJ2-5, with a tentative D call TRBD2 (6 bases). The length of the CDR3 is 14 residues. Germline CDR1 and CDR2: MNHEY and SVGAGI. The V and J ends lost 2 bases and 1 base respectively, with 8 bases between them. DNA of the CDR3: TGTGCCAGCAGTTACGGGGGGTTCCAAGAGACCCAGTACTTC. It specifies CASSYGGFQETQYF.

This clonotype occurred many times. The V call is TRBV4-3, the J call TRBJ1-1, with TRBD1 as a possible D gene (5 bases). The V gene's germline CDR1 is LGHNA and CDR2 YSLEER. This CDR3 region has 15 residues. The germline V and J ends were trimmed by 1 base and 0 bases, with 9 bases remaining between them. Written as DNA, the CDR3 is TGCGCCAGCAGCCAAGCGGGGGGGGTGAACACTGAAGCTTTCTTT. As protein: CASSQAGGVNTEAFF.

This clonotype was found a few times. This rearrangement joins TRBV11-2 to TRBJ2-3, with a weak D call TRBD1 (5 bases). The CDR3 runs 17 residues. Per the germline V gene, CDR1 is SGHAT and CDR2 is FQNNGV. V lost 2 bases and J lost 11, with 26 bases in between. CDR3 coding DNA: TGTGCCAGCAGCTTACACCCGGGCAGGGCAAAGGGGATGGGGCAGTATTTT. Translating gives CASSLHPGRAKGMGQYF.

This clonotype was detected ten times or more. The V gene is TRBV5-5, the J gene TRBJ2-1; 7 nucleotides match TRBD1. Unmatched junction bases numbered 6, after V lost 4 bases and J lost 2 bases. The CDR3 covers 15 residues. Germline V gene sequence: CDR1 SGHKS, CDR2 YYEKEE (reference sequence). The CDR3 sequence is CASSSRDRTYNEQFF. The CDR3 nucleotides are TGTGCCAGCAGCAGCCGGGACAGAACCTACAATGAGCAGTTCTTC. Full variable domain (remainder filled in from reference TRBV5-5 and TRBJ2-1): DAGVTQSPTHLIKTRGQQVTLRCSPISGHKSVSWYQQVLGQGPQFIFQYYEKEERGRGNFPDRFSARQFPNYSSELNVNALLLGDSALYLCASSSRDRTYNEQFFGPGTRLTVL.

The table lists this clonotype with many counts. V is TRBV19 and J is TRBJ1-2; D perhaps matches TRBD1 (5 bases). This CDR3 is 16 amino acids long. V was cut by 3 bases and J by 4 bases, with 18 bases left in between. Germline CDR1 reads LNHDA; CDR2 reads SQIVND (reference sequence). CDR3 residues: CASSMGGGAQAYGYTF. The CDR3, as DNA: TGTGCCAGTAGTATGGGGGGAGGAGCTCAGGCCTATGGCTACACCTTC.

This clonotype was seen ten or more times. The chain is built from TRBV2 and TRBJ2-6; D is perhaps TRBD1 (6 bases). V lost 5 bases and J 0 bases, leaving 8 bases between the germline ends. The CDR3 runs to 15 residues. Germline values: CDR1 SNHLY, CDR2 FYNNEI. The CDR3 loop reads CASSRDNSGANVLTF. Here the CDR3 DNA reads TGTGCCAGCAGTCGGGACAACTCTGGGGCCAACGTCCTGACTTTC.

This clonotype was seen repeatedly, ten times or more. This chain connects TRBV6-1 to TRBJ1-1, with D unclear. Trimming removed 6 bases from V and 0 bases from J, with 11 bases in between. The CDR3 has 14 amino acids. Germline V gene lookup returns CDR1 MNHNS and CDR2 SASEGT. CDR3 DNA: TGTGCCAGCAGCGCCGCCACCCTGAACACTGAAGCTTTCTTT. This sequence encodes CASSAATLNTEAFF.

This clonotype was observed many times. The rearrangement uses TRBV20-1 and TRBJ1-2; D ambiguous. V lost 3 bases and J lost 6, with 11 bases in between. CDR3 length: 12 amino acids. From germline, CDR1 is DFQATT and CDR2 SNEGSKA (reference sequence). The CDR3 loop reads CSASLTADGYTF. DNA for the CDR3: TGCAGTGCTAGTTTGACTGCGGATGGCTACACCTTC.

This clonotype was seen repeatedly, ten times or more. The V call is TRBV11-2, the J call TRBJ2-5; the D is unclear. Trimming pared 4 bases from V and 6 bases from J, leaving 9 bases between. This CDR3 region has 12 residues. Germline-derived CDR1 and CDR2 are SGHAT and FQNNGV. In DNA form, the CDR3 reads TGTGCCAGCAGCTCGCGAATCCAGACCCAGTACTTC. This translates into CASSSRIQTQYF.

There are many counts of this clonotype. This rearrangement joins TRBV21-1 to TRBJ2-7; the table's D call of TRBD1 was not tested on the DNA. TRBV21-1 is shown as a pseudogene. The CDR3 length is 15 residues. Here the CDR3 DNA reads TGTGCCAGCAGCAAACCGGGGCAGGGGGTTAACGAGCAGTACGTC. This codes for CASSKPGQGVNEQYV.

This clonotype has at least ten counts. V usage is TRBV2 and J usage is TRBJ2-2, with unresolved D. Germline CDR1 is SNHLY and CDR2 is FYNNEI. The CDR3 contains 15 residues. The V and J ends lost 3 bases and 7 bases respectively, with 15 bases between them. The CDR3 DNA sequence: TGTGCCAGCAGTGATAGGGCAGTTCCTCGCGGGGAGCTGTTTTTT. It translates to CASSDRAVPRGELFF.

This clonotype has at least ten counts. The chain uses TRBV6-2 or TRBV6-3 and TRBJ2-1; 7 bases match TRBD2. The CDR3 loop spans 14 amino acids. The germline gives CDR1 MNHEY, CDR2 SVGEGT. After removal of 7 bases from V and 2 bases from J, the junction contained 5 bases not matched to a gene. The CDR3 region has the DNA TGTGCCAGCAATACCGGGACTACCTACAATGAGCAGTTCTTC. This translates into CASNTGTTYNEQFF.

This clonotype has ten or more counts. CDR3 in amino acids: CASSLWGNQPQHF. DNA of the CDR3: TGTGCCAGCAGTTTATGGGGAAATCAGCCCCAGCATTTT. The chain couples TRBV27 to TRBJ1-5, with no clear D. The germline gives CDR1 MNHEY, CDR2 SMNVEV (reference sequence). V was cut by 1 base and J by 4 bases, with 5 bases left in between. The CDR3 is 13 amino acids.

Within the sample, this clonotype is medium-sized. J is TRBJ2-2 and V is TRBV27; D remains unclear. Trimming pared 5 bases from V and 6 bases from J, leaving 10 bases between. CDR3 length: 13 residues. Germline V gene sequence: CDR1 MNHEY, CDR2 SMNVEV (reference sequence). The CDR3 DNA reads TGTGCCAGCAGTGCGTGGGCAGCCGGGGAGCTGTTTTTT. Translation: CASSAWAAGELFF.